This TCR beta chain was sequenced during a study of blood T cells in healthy people across ages. Study-level points and caveats: More naive CD4+ cells and higher diversity marked long-lived donors relative to aged donors. Diversity was estimated from one million T cells, and these estimates were considered underestimates.

Using a J-beta primer mix together with a sample-barcoded 5' primer, a second PCR was run for about 6 to 11 cycles. Using its own MiXCR run on the 5' RACE reads, TCRdb lists one record per CDR3 protein. Of some 760,000 distinct CDR3 sequences detected, about 25% appear once; the ten largest clones hold approximately 4%. With regard to this clonotype: The antigen remains unidentified.

These data also formed part of another study, on T cells of mothers and their children.

The sequence was obtained from a boy aged 5-17 years in good health. Material: blood.

CDR3 sequence: CASSPRIRAYEQYF. CDR3 bases: TGCGCCAGCAGCCCTCGAATCAGGGCCTACGAGCAGTACTTC. The rearrangement uses TRBV4-1 and TRBJ2-7; weak D call: TRBD1 (5 bases). The CDR3 totals 14 residues. Per germline, CDR1 MGHRA and CDR2 YSYEKL. Trimming took off 4 bases at V and 2 bases at J, with 12 bases between the two ends.